One TCR beta chain is described in this entry. This clone was found once. Its antigen specificity is not known. One base away there is no much larger clone; base qualities are not given. Relative to germline, V is missing 3 bases and J is missing 5 bases, with 15 bases of the junction outside any gene match. As encoded in the germline V gene, CDR1 is MGHRA while CDR2 is YSYEKL. There are 18 amino acids in the CDR3, from cysteine to phenylalanine inclusive. Only CDR3 DNA remains: 54 bases, in frame from the first base. The entry originates in a study of blood T cell repertoires in COVID-19 (dated by TCRdb to the early 2020s). As for the study more broadly: Samples from collaborators originated in the United States, Italy and Spain and spanned both the acute and convalescent phases of COVID-19. The prospective study material was composed of cDNA or gDNA derived from T cells, B-cell-depleted T cells, or PBMCs. Deeply sampled blood TCRbeta repertoires from subjects exposed to, actively infected with, or recovered from COVID-19 were included in the dataset. A freely available public database, intended as a resource for researchers studying the immune response to SARS-CoV-2, is where the repertoires were released. Samples came from the ongoing ImmuneRACE study (first 160 participants) plus 1,254 subjects from 6 global collaborators. Sample metadata almost always included a de-identified subject ID, COVID-19 status, age in years and sex. Where available, HLA class I and class II types were obtained from metadata supplied by the sample provider rather than from assay-based typing.

TCRbeta CDR3 regions were amplified from genomic DNA using the immunoSEQ Assay, a bias-controlled multiplex PCR. In the paper's pipeline: Nucleated cell counts per sample were estimated from amplification of reference gene primers within the assay. To quantify the absolute abundance of each unique TCRbeta CDR3 rearrangement, sequence reads were collapsed and filtered. For each sample, productive Simpson clonality was calculated as the square root of Simpson's diversity index across productive rearrangements. TCRdb obtained this table from immuneACCESS and retained in-frame rearrangements with V and J assigned. These tables miss some clones; where compared with another copy, unresolved V genes account for less than half of the shortfall, and the remainder is unexplained. V, J and clone size derive from that table, while D and trimming were established from the DNA sequence. The sample table contains about 52,000 clones; only one count was recorded for 70% to 85% of them. The ten largest clones represent approximately 10% of the sample.

In Seattle, one collaborating source enrolled patients while the infection was active and tracked those patients longitudinally over the course of disease. The collaborating institutions used their own protocols to collect whole blood in K2EDTA tubes. For TCRbeta analysis, collaborators shipped samples as frozen whole blood, isolated PBMCs, or DNA extracted from either of those sample types. Paper-wide results and their limitations: The quantity of clinical and demographic metadata differed by source and by participant and was supplied without curation.

Recombination connected TRBV4-1 to TRBJ1-5; 8 middle bases align to TRBD1. The specimen was peripheral blood. The sequence derives from an elderly man with COVID-19, enrolled during active disease. This receptor has the CDR3 CASSHHPGQARLDQPQHF. The DNA sequence is TGCGCCAGCAGCCATCATCCGGGACAGGCCCGGTTGGATCAGCCCCAGCATTTT.